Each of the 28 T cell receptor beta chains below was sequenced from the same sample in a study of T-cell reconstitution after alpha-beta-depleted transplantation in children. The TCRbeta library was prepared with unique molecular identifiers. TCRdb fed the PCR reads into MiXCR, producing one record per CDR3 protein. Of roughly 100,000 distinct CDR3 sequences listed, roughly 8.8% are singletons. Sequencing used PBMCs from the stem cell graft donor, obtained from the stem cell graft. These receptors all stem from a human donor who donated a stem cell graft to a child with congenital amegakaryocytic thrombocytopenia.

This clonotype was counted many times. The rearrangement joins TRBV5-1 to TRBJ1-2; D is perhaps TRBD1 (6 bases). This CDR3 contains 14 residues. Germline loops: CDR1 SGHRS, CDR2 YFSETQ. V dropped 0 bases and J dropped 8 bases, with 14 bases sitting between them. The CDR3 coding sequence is TGCGCCAGCAGCTTGGCCGCAGGGGAGGGAGGCTACACCTTC. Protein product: CASSLAAGEGGYTF.

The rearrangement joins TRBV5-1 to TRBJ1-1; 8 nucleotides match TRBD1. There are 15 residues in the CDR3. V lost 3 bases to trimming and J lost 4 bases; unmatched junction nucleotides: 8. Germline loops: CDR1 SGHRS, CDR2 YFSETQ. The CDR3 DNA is TGCGCCAGCAGCTCGACGGGACAGGTCGGCACTGAAGCTTTCTTT. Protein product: CASSSTGQVGTEAFF.

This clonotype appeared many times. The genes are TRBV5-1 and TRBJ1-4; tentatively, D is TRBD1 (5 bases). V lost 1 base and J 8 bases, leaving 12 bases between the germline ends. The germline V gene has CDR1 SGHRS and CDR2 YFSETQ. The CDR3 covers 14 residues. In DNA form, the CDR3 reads TGCGCCAGCAGCTTGCAGGGTCTGGACGAAAAACTGTTTTTT. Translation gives CASSLQGLDEKLFF.

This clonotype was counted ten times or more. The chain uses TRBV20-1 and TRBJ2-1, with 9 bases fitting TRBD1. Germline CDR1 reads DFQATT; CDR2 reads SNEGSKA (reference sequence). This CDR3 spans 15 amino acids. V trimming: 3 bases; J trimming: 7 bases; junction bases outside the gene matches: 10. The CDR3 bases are TGCAGTGCTAGTTCCGGACAGGGGATCGGGAATGAGCAGTTCTTC. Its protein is CSASSGQGIGNEQFF.

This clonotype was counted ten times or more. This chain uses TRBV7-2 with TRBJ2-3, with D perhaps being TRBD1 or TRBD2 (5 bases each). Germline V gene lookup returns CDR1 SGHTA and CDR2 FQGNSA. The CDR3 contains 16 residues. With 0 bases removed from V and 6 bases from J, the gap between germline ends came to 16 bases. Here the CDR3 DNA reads TGTGCCAGCAGCTTAGCGCCTTGGCGAGGGGTGGATACGCAGTATTTT. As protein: CASSLAPWRGVDTQYF.

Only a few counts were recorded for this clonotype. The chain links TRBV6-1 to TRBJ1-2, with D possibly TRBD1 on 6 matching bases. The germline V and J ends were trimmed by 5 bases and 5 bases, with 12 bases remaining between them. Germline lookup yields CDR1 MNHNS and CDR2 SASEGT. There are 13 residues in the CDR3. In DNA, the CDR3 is TGTGCCAGCAGTATTCGGACAGATTATGGCTACACCTTC. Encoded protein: CASSIRTDYGYTF.

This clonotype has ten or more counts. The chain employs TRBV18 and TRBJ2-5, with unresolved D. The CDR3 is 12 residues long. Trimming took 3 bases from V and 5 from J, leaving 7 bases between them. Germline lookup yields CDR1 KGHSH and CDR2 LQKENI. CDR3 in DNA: TGTGCCAGCTCACCGGCTGGGGAGACCCAGTACTTC. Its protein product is CASSPAGETQYF.

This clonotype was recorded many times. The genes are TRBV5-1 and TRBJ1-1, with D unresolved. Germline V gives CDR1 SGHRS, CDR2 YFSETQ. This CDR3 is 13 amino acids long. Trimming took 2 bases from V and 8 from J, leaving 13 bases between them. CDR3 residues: CASSLYVAAEAFF. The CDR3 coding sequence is TGCGCCAGCAGCTTATACGTAGCAGCAGAAGCTTTCTTT.

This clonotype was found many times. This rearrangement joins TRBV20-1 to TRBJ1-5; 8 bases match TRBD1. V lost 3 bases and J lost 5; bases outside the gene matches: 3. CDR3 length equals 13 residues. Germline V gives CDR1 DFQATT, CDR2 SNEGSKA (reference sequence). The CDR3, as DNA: TGCAGTGCTAGGGGCAGGGGGCATCAGCCCCAGCATTTT. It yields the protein CSARGRGHQPQHF.

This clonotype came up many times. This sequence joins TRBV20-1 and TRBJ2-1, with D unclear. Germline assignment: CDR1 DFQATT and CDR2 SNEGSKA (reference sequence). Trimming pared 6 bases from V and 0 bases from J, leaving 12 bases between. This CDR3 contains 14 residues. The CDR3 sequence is CSANGWSSYNEQFF. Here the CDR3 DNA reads TGCAGTGCCAACGGGTGGAGCTCCTACAATGAGCAGTTCTTC.

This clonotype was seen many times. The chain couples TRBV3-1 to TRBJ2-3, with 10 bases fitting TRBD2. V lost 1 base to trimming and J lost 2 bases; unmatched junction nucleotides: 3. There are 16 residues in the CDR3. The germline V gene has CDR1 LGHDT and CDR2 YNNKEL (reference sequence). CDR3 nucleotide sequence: TGTGCCAGCAGCCAAGCTAGCGGGGGTCACACAGATACGCAGTATTTT. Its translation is CASSQASGGHTDTQYF.

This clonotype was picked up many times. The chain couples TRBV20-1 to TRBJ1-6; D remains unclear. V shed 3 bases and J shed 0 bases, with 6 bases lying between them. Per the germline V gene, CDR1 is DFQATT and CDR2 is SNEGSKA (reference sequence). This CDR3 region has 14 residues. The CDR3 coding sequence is TGCAGTGCTAGGGAAGACTCCTATAATTCACCCCTCCACTTT. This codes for CSAREDSYNSPLHF.

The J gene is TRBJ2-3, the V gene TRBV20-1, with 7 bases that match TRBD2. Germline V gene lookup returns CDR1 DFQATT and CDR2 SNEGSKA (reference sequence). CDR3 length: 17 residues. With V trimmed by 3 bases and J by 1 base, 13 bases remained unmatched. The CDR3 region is CSARSLPGGLRTDTQYF. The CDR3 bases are TGCAGTGCTAGGTCCCTTCCCGGGGGACTACGCACAGATACGCAGTATTTT.

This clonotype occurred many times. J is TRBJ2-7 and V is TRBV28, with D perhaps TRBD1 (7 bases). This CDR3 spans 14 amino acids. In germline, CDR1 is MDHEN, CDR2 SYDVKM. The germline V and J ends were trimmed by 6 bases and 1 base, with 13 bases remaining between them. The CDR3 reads CASRTRGQSYEQYF. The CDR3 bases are TGTGCCAGCAGGACTAGGGGGCAGTCCTACGAGCAGTACTTC.

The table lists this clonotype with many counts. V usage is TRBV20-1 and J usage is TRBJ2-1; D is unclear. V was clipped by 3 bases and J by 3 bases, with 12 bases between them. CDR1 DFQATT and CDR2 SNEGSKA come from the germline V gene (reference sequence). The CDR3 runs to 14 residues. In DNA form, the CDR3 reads TGCAGTGCTAGGGCAGCGCACCTCTACAATGAGCAGTTCTTC. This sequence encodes CSARAAHLYNEQFF.

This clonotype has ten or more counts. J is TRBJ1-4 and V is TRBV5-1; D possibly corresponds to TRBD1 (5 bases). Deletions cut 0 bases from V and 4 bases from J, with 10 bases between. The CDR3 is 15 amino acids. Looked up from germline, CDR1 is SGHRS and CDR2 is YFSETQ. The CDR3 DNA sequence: TGCGCCAGCAGCTTGGAAACGGGGCGTAATGAAAAACTGTTTTTT. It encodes CASSLETGRNEKLFF.

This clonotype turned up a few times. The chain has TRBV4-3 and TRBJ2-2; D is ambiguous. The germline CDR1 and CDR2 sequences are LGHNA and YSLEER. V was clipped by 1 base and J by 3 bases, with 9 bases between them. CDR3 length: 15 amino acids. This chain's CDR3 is CASSQVSIHTGELFF. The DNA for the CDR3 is TGCGCCAGCAGCCAAGTGTCGATACACACCGGGGAGCTGTTTTTT.

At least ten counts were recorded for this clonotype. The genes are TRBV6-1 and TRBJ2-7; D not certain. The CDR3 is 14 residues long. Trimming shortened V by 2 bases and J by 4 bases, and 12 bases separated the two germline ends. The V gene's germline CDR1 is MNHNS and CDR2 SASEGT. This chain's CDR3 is CASSESKLRYEQYF. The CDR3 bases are TGTGCCAGCAGTGAATCGAAGCTGAGATACGAGCAGTACTTC.

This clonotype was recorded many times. CDR3 DNA: TGTGCCAGCAGCACAGACAGGCAATGGAGGGGCTACACCTTC. Amino acid sequence: CASSTDRQWRGYTF. This chain uses TRBV12-3 or TRBV12-4 with TRBJ1-2, with D perhaps TRBD1 (6 bases). The CDR3 totals 14 residues. The V end was cut by 6 bases, the J end by 8 bases, with 19 bases between.

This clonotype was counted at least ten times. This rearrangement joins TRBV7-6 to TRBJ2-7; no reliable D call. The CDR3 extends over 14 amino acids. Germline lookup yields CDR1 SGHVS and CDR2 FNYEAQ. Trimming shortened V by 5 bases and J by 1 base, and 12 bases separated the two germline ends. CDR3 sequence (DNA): TGTGCCAGCAGCCCATTAGACGGATCCTACGAGCAGTACTTC. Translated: CASSPLDGSYEQYF.

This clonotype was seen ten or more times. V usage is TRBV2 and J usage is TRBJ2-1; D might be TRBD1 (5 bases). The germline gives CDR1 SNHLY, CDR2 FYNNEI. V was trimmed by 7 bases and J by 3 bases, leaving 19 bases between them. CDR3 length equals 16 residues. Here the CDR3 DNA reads TGTGCCAGCACCGAAGGGGTGGGAATCCTCTACAATGAGCAGTTCTTC. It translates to CASTEGVGILYNEQFF.

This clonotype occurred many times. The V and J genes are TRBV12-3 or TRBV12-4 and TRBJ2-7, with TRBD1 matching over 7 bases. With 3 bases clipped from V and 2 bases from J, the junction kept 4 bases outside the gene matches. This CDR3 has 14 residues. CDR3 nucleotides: TGTGCCAGCAGTTTCGACAGGGATACCTACGAGCAGTACTTC. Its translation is CASSFDRDTYEQYF.

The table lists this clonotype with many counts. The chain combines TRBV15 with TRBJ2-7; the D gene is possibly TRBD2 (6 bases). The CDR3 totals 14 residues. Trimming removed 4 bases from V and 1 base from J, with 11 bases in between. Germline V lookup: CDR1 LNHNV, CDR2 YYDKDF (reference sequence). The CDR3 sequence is CATSMLRGSYEQYF. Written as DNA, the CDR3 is TGTGCCACCAGCATGTTGCGGGGATCCTACGAGCAGTACTTC.

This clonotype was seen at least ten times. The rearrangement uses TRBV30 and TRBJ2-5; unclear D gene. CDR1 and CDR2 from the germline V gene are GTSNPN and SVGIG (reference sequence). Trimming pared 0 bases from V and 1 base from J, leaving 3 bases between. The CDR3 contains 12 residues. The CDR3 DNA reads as TGTGCCTGGAGTGTGGTCCAAGAGACCCAGTACTTC. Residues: CAWSVVQETQYF.

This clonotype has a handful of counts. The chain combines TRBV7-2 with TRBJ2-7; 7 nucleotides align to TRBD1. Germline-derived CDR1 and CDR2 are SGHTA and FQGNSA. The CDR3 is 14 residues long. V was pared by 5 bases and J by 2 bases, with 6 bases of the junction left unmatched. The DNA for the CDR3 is TGTGCCAGCAGCCCGGACAGGCGTACCTACGAGCAGTACTTC. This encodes CASSPDRRTYEQYF. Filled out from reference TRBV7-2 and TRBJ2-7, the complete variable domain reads GAGVSQSPSNKVTEKGKDVELRCDPISGHTALYWYRQSLGQGLEFLIYFQGNSAPDKSGLPSDRFSAERTGGSVSTLTIQRTQQEDSAVYLCASSPDRRTYEQYFGPGTRLTVT.

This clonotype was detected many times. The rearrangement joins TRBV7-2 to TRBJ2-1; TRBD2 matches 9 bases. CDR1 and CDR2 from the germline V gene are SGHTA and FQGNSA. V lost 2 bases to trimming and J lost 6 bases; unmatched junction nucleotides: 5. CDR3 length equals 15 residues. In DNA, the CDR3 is TGTGCCAGCAGCTTACTAGCGGGGTCTCCCAATGAGCAGTTCTTC. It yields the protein CASSLLAGSPNEQFF. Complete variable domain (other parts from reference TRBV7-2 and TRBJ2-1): GAGVSQSPSNKVTEKGKDVELRCDPISGHTALYWYRQSLGQGLEFLIYFQGNSAPDKSGLPSDRFSAERTGGSVSTLTIQRTQQEDSAVYLCASSLLAGSPNEQFFGPGTRLTVL.

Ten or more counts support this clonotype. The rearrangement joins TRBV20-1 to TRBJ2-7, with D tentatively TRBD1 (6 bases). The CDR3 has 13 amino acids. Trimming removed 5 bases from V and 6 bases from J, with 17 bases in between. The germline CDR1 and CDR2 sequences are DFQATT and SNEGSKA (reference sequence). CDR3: CSAPARTVLEQYF. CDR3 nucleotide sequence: TGCAGTGCTCCGGCCCGGACAGTTCTCGAGCAGTACTTC.

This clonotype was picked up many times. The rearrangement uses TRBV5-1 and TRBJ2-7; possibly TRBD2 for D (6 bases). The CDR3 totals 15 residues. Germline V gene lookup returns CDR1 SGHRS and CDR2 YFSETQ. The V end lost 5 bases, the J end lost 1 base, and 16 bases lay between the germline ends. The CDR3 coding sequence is TGCGCCAGCAGTGTAAGCACCGGGACTTCCTACGAGCAGTACTTC. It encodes CASSVSTGTSYEQYF.